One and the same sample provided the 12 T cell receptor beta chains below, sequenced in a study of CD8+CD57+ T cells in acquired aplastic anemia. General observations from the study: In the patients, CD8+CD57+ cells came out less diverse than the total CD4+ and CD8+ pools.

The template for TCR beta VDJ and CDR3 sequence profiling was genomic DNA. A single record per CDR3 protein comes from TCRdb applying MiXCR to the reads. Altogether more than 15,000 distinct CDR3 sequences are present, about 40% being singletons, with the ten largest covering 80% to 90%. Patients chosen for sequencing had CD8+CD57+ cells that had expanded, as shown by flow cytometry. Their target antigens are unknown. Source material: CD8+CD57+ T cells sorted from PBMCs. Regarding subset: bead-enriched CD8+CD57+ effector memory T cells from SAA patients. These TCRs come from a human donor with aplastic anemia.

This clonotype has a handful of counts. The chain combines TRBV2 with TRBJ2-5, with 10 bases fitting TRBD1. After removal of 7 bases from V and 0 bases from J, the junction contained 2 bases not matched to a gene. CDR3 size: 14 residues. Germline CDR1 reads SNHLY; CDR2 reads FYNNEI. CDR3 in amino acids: CASKDRGNQETQYF. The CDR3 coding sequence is TGTGCCAGCAAGGACAGGGGGAACCAAGAGACCCAGTACTTC.

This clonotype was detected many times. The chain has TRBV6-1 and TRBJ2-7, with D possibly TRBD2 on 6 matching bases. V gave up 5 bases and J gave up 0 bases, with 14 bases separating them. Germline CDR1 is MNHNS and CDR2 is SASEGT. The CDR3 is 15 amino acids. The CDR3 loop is CASSTLADISYEQYF. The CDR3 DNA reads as TGTGCCAGCAGTACCTTAGCGGACATCTCCTACGAGCAGTACTTC.

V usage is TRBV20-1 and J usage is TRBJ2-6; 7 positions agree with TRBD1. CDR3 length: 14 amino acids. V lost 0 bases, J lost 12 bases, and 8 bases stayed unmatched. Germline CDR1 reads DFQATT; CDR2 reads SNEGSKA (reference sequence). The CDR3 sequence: CSARDWGQSSVLTF. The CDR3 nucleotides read TGCAGTGCTAGAGACTGGGGACAGTCCTCCGTCCTGACTTTC.

The CDR3: CASSYSGGDEAFF. CDR3 sequence (DNA): TGTGCCAGCAGTTACAGCGGGGGCGACGAAGCTTTCTTT. This chain uses TRBV6-5 with TRBJ1-1; maybe TRBD1 (6 bases). CDR3 length: 13 residues. The germline V gene has CDR1 MNHEY and CDR2 SVGAGI. Trimming stripped 2 bases from V and 8 bases from J, with 12 bases between.

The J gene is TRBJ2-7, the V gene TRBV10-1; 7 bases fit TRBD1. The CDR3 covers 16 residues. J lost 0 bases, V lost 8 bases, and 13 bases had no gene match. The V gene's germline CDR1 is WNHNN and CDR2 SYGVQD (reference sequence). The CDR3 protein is CASGPIDREISYEQYF. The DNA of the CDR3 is TGCGCCAGCGGCCCTATCGACAGGGAAATCTCCTACGAGCAGTACTTC.

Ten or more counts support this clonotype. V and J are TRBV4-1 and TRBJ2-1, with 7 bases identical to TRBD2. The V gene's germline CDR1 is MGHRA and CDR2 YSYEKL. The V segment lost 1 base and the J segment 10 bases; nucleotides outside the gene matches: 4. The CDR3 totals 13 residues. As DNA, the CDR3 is TGCGCCAGCAGCCAAGGGGGGGGAGGCGAGCAGTTCTTC. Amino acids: CASSQGGGGEQFF.

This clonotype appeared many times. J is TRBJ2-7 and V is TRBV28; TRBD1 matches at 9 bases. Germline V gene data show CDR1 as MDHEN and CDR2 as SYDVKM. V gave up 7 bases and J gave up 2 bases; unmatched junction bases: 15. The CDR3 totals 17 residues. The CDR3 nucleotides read TGTGCCAGCAAGTCGGGGACAGGGACCAAAACGGCCTACGAGCAGTACTTC. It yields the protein CASKSGTGTKTAYEQYF.

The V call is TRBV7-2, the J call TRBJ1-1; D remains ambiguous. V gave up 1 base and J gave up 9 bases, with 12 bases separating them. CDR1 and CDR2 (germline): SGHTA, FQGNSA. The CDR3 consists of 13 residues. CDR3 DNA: TGTGCCAGCAGCTTAGTATCGCTGGGTAAAGCTTTCTTT. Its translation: CASSLVSLGKAFF.

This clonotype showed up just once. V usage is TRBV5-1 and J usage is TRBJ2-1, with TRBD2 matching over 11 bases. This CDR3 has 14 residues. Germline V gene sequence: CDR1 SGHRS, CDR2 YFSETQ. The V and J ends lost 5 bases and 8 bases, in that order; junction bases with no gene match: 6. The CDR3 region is CASSRLAGSDEQFF. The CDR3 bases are TGCGCCAGCAGTCGACTAGCGGGATCGGATGAGCAGTTCTTC.

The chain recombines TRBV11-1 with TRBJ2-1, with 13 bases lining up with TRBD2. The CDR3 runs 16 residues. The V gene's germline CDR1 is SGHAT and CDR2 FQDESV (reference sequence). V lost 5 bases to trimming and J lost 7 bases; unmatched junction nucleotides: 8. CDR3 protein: CASSTPLAGGRNEQFF. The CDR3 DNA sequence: TGTGCCAGCAGCACGCCACTAGCGGGGGGGCGAAATGAGCAGTTCTTC.

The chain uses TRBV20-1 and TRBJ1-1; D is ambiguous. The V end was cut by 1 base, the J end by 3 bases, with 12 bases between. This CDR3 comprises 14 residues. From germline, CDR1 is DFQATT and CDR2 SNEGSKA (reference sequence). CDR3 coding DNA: TGCAGTGCTAGAGTTAAGTTTGAATACACTGAAGCTTTCTTT. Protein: CSARVKFEYTEAFF.

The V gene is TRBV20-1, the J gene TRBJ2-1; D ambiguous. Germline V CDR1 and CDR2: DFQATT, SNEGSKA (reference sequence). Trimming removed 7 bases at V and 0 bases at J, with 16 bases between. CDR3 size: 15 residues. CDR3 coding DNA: TGCAGTGTCCCAACGTATAGTGACTCCTACAATGAGCAGTTCTTC. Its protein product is CSVPTYSDSYNEQFF.